This T cell receptor (beta chain) appears in the sequencing data of a study of memory CD4+ T cells and cytomegalovirus serostatus. As for the study in general: Of the healthy Belgian adults, 9 or 10 were CMV seropositive and about 24 seronegative.

V was cut by 5 bases and J by 1 base, with 22 bases left in between. The CDR3 is 18 amino acids. CDR1 MNHEY and CDR2 SMNVEV come from the germline V gene (reference sequence). Single viable CD3+CD4+CD8-CD45RO+ cells were sorted as the memory CD4+ T cells. Total CD4+ T cells were enriched by CD4 positive selection. Authors' methods: Out-of-frame sequences were removed, leaving roughly 2,200,000 distinct TCRbeta sequences. Clones were read by immunoSEQ multiplex PCR, and TCRdb kept only the in-frame ones, dropping some. The V and J calls and clone size are taken from that table; D and trimming were inferred from the DNA. The sample contains 45,000 to 60,000 clones, around 82% of which appear only once.

The sequence was obtained from an adult in good health and CMV-seropositive. The chain couples TRBV27 to TRBJ2-3; D may correspond to TRBD1 or TRBD2 (5 bases each). Sequenced sample: memory CD4+ T cells from blood. CDR3 DNA: TGTGCCAGCAGTATGGGGAGAAACCAGGGCCTCCGCACAGATACGCAGTATTTT. This sequence encodes CASSMGRNQGLRTDTQYF.